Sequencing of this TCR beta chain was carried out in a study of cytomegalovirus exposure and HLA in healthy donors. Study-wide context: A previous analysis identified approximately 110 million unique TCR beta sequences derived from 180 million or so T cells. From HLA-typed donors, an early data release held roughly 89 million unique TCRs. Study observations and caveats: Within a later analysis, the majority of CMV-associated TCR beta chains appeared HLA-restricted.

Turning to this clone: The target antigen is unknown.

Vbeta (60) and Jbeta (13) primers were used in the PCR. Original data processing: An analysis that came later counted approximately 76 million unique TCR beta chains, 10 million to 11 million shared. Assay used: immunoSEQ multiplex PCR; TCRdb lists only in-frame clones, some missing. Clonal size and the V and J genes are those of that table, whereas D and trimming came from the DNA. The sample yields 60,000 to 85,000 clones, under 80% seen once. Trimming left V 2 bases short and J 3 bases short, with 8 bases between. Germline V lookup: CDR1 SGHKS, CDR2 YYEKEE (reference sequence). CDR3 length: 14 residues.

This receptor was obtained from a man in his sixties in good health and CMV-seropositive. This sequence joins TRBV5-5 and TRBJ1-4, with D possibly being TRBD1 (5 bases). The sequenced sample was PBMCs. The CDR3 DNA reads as TGTGCCAGCAGCTTCAGGGTATCTAATGAAAAACTGTTTTTT. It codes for CASSFRVSNEKLFF. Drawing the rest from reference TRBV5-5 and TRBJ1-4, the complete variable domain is DAGVTQSPTHLIKTRGQQVTLRCSPISGHKSVSWYQQVLGQGPQFIFQYYEKEERGRGNFPDRFSARQFPNYSSELNVNALLLGDSALYLCASSFRVSNEKLFFGSGTQLSVL.